Shown below are 20 T cell receptor beta chains from a single sample sequenced in a study of blood T cell repertoires in COVID-19. The table came from immunoSEQ multiplex PCR; TCRdb's copy has only in-frame clones and leaves some out. The data contain 250,000 to 300,000 clones, over 75% of them singletons. Sequencing input: peripheral blood. These receptors were obtained from an older woman with acute or convalescent COVID-19.

This chain joins TRBV20-1 and TRBJ1-5; tentative D call: TRBD1 (6 bases). V lost 3 bases and J 2 bases, leaving 8 bases between the germline ends. The CDR3 contains 13 residues. Germline loops: CDR1 DFQATT, CDR2 SNEGSKA (reference sequence). The CDR3 DNA reads as TGCAGTGCTAGTGGACAGCGCAATCAGCCCCAGCATTTT. Translation: CSASGQRNQPQHF.

This chain uses TRBV5-1 with TRBJ2-1; the match to TRBD2 covers 7 bases. Germline CDR1 SGHRS, CDR2 YFSETQ. V lost 4 bases to trimming and J lost 3 bases; unmatched junction nucleotides: 7. The CDR3 runs to 15 residues. CDR3 amino acids: CASSADGGVYNEQFF. CDR3 DNA sequence: TGCGCCAGCAGCGCGGATGGGGGGGTCTACAATGAGCAGTTCTTC.

V is TRBV10-3 and J is TRBJ1-1, with D possibly being TRBD1 (5 bases). Germline V gene data show CDR1 as ENHRY and CDR2 as SYGVKD. The CDR3 covers 14 residues. V was clipped by 4 bases and J by 2 bases, with 11 bases between them. CDR3 coding DNA: TGTGCCATCAGTGGGGCAGGGCAAAACACTGAAGCTTTCTTT. Its translation is CAISGAGQNTEAFF.

This chain links TRBV28 with TRBJ2-2; no firm D call. This CDR3 region has 12 residues. Germline V gene data show CDR1 as MDHEN and CDR2 as SYDVKM. V was shortened by 6 bases and J by 5 bases, with 7 bases between the two germline ends. The DNA for the CDR3 is TGTGCCAGCAGCCTGAGTACCGGGGAGCTGTTTTTT. This translates into CASSLSTGELFF. Full variable domain (rest looked up from reference TRBV28 and TRBJ2-2): DVKVTQSSRYLVKRTGEKVFLECVQDMDHENMFWYRQDPGLGLRLIYFSYDVKMKEKGDIPEGYSVSREKKERFSLILESASTNQTSMYLCASSLSTGELFFGEGSRLTVL.

This rearrangement joins TRBV5-4 to TRBJ2-5; possible D gene TRBD1, 5 bases. CDR3 length equals 13 residues. The V gene lost 4 bases and the J gene lost 5 bases, with 12 bases spanning the gap. The germline V gene encodes CDR1 SGHNT and CDR2 YYREEE (reference sequence). The CDR3: CASSALGLETQYF. The CDR3 region has the DNA TGTGCCAGCAGCGCCCTGGGGCTGGAGACCCAGTACTTC.

The V and J genes are TRBV28 and TRBJ1-6; 9 bases agree with TRBD1. The V gene end was trimmed by 9 bases and the J gene end by 3 bases; junction bases not matched to a gene: 15. The CDR3 is made up of 18 amino acids. Per germline, CDR1 MDHEN and CDR2 SYDVKM. CDR3 in amino acids: CASAFPKGQGSYNSPLHF. As DNA, the CDR3 is TGTGCCAGTGCCTTTCCGAAGGGACAGGGCAGCTATAATTCACCCCTCCACTTT.

As DNA, the CDR3 is TGTGCCAGCAGCTTAGCTGAGGTTAACACTGAAGCTTTCTTT. This codes for CASSLAEVNTEAFF. V gene TRBV7-9 combines with J gene TRBJ1-1; D not certain. V was trimmed by 0 bases and J by 2 bases, leaving 7 bases between them. This CDR3 comprises 14 residues. Germline CDR1 SEHNR, CDR2 FQNEAQ (reference sequence).

The CDR3 DNA is TGTGCCAGCTCACTTACTAGCGGGAGTGACACCGGGGAGCTGTTTTTT. This gives the protein CASSLTSGSDTGELFF. The gene calls are TRBV18 and TRBJ2-2; TRBD2 matches at 11 bases. V lost 4 bases, J lost 3 bases, and 4 bases stayed unmatched. The germline gives CDR1 KGHSH, CDR2 LQKENI. The CDR3 is 16 amino acids. Variable domain in full (rest from reference TRBV18 and TRBJ2-2): NAGVMQNPRHLVRRRGQEARLRCSPMKGHSHVYWYRQLPEEGLKFMVYLQKENIIDESGMPKERFSAEFPKEGPSILRIQQVVRGDSAAYFCASSLTSGSDTGELFFGEGSRLTVL.

In this sample, this clone turned up once. The V gene is TRBV27, the J gene TRBJ2-2; 7 bases line up with TRBD1. The CDR3 has 14 residues. Germline values: CDR1 MNHEY, CDR2 SMNVEV (reference sequence). V was clipped by 8 bases and J by 7 bases; unmatched bases: 10. CDR3 loop: CASLPGTVDGELFF. Here the CDR3 DNA reads TGTGCCAGCTTGCCCGGGACAGTTGACGGGGAGCTGTTTTTT.

V usage is TRBV4-1 and J usage is TRBJ1-6, with TRBD1 identical over 9 bases. Looked up from germline, CDR1 is MGHRA and CDR2 is YSYEKL. The CDR3 extends over 18 amino acids. J gave up 10 bases and V 4 bases, and 17 bases lay outside the gene matches. The CDR3 reads CASSPQPGQGVVGSPLHF. The CDR3 region has the DNA TGCGCCAGCAGCCCACAACCGGGACAGGGAGTGGTCGGGTCACCCCTCCACTTT.

The chain has TRBV18 and TRBJ1-3; 11 bases match TRBD1. The CDR3 sequence is 17 residues long. The V segment lost 3 bases and the J segment 3 bases; nucleotides outside the gene matches: 7. The V gene's germline CDR1 is KGHSH and CDR2 LQKENI. The CDR3 DNA follows: TGTGCCAGCTCACCGACCGGACAGGGGGCGATTGGAAACACCATATATTTT. Its translation is CASSPTGQGAIGNTIYF.

The V gene is TRBV6-2 or TRBV6-3, the J gene TRBJ2-7; possible D gene TRBD1, 6 bases. V shed 0 bases and J shed 5 bases, with 11 bases lying between them. Germline CDR1 MNHEY, CDR2 SVGEGT. The CDR3 is 14 amino acids. The CDR3: CASSYSLGADEQYF. Here the CDR3 DNA reads TGTGCCAGCAGTTACTCGTTGGGGGCGGACGAGCAGTACTTC.

The chain combines TRBV3-1 (or the pseudogene TRBV3-2) with TRBJ1-5, with 11 positions matching TRBD1. The CDR3 totals 17 residues. V gave up 1 base and J gave up 4 bases; unmatched junction bases: 6. Germline loops: CDR1 LGHDT, CDR2 YNNKEL (reference sequence). The CDR3 region has the DNA TGTGCCAGCAGCCAAGGGACAGGGGGCATGTCGAATCAGCCCCAGCATTTT. As protein: CASSQGTGGMSNQPQHF.

The chain links TRBV28 to TRBJ1-2, with no clear D. Germline CDR1 and CDR2: MDHEN and SYDVKM. The V end lost 1 base, the J end lost 10 bases, and 7 bases lay between the germline ends. The CDR3 totals 11 residues. CDR3 region: CASSLFSFYTF. The CDR3 DNA follows: TGTGCCAGCAGTTTATTCAGTTTCTACACCTTC.

This chain uses TRBV13 with TRBJ1-2; D uncertain. The V and J ends lost 5 bases and 6 bases respectively, with 25 bases between them. The germline V gene encodes CDR1 PRHDT and CDR2 FYEKMQ (reference sequence). This CDR3 region has 17 residues. CDR3 loop: CASSPRLPHLLMDGYTF. CDR3 DNA: TGTGCCAGCAGCCCCCGACTTCCACACCTGCTAATGGATGGCTACACCTTC.

This clone was counted a single time. This chain links TRBV28 with TRBJ2-3; 7 bases map to TRBD2. This CDR3 has 16 residues. Germline trimming cut 5 bases from V and 5 bases from J; bases unmatched to any gene: 13. Per germline, CDR1 MDHEN and CDR2 SYDVKM. The CDR3 reads CASSPGTTASRDTQYF. CDR3 bases: TGTGCCAGCAGTCCCGGGACTACTGCTAGTAGAGATACGCAGTATTTT.

The CDR3 nucleotides read TGTGCCAGCAGCTTAGCCGGGACTAGGCGCGGGGAGCAGTATTTT. It codes for CASSLAGTRRGEQYF. The rearrangement links TRBV7-8 to TRBJ2-3; 8 bases map to TRBD2. V shed 0 bases and J 11 bases; nucleotides not matched to a gene: 10. The CDR3 runs 15 residues. The germline V gene encodes CDR1 SGHVS and CDR2 FQNEAQ.

A single count supports this clone. The gene calls are TRBV7-3 and TRBJ2-1; possible D gene TRBD2, 5 bases. CDR1 and CDR2 from the germline V gene are SGHTA and FQGTGA. The CDR3 extends over 15 amino acids. V lost 5 bases and J lost 3, with 14 bases in between. CDR3 region: CASSPGKGDYNEQFF. The CDR3 DNA sequence: TGTGCCAGCAGCCCCGGGAAGGGAGACTACAATGAGCAGTTCTTC. Combining the CDR3 with reference TRBV7-3 and TRBJ2-1 gives the whole variable domain GAGVSQTPSNKVTEKGKYVELRCDPISGHTALYWYRQSLGQGPEFLIYFQGTGAADDSGLPNDRFFAVRPEGSVSTLKIQRTERGDSAVYLCASSPGKGDYNEQFFGPGTRLTVL.

The chain has TRBV18 and TRBJ1-2; D uncertain. This CDR3 region has 14 residues. The germline gives CDR1 KGHSH, CDR2 LQKENI. V dropped 6 bases and J dropped 5 bases, with 16 bases sitting between them. The CDR3 DNA reads TGTGCCAGCTCTGCAGGCGAATACACATATGGCTACACCTTC. As protein: CASSAGEYTYGYTF. The whole variable domain, filled in from reference TRBV18 and TRBJ1-2, reads NAGVMQNPRHLVRRRGQEARLRCSPMKGHSHVYWYRQLPEEGLKFMVYLQKENIIDESGMPKERFSAEFPKEGPSILRIQQVVRGDSAAYFCASSAGEYTYGYTFGSGTRLTVV.

The V call is TRBV11-2, the J call TRBJ1-4; TRBD1 aligns across 7 bases. The trim removed 0 bases at V and 8 bases at J, leaving 6 bases unmatched. Per the germline V gene, CDR1 is SGHAT and CDR2 is FQNNGV. CDR3 size: 15 residues. CDR3 region: CASSLDRGRDEKLFF. The CDR3 DNA reads as TGTGCCAGCAGCTTAGATAGGGGGCGAGACGAAAAACTGTTTTTT. The whole variable domain, filled in from reference TRBV11-2 and TRBJ1-4, reads EAGVAQSPRYKIIEKRQSVAFWCNPISGHATLYWYQQILGQGPKLLIQFQNNGVVDDSQLPKDRFSAERLKGVDSTLKIQPAKLEDSAVYLCASSLDRGRDEKLFFGSGTQLSVL.